This T cell receptor (beta chain) was identified during a study of T cell clones after liver transplantation. Study-level information: Liver transplant recipients had immunosuppression withdrawal attempted within 2 years. A pre-transplant mixed lymphocyte reaction with TCRbeta sequencing defined graft-donor-reactive clones followed in post-transplant blood. Findings of the study overall: Low donor cell numbers restricted donor-reactive repertoire measurement in two subjects. Post-transplant time points were not standardized, so conclusions are preliminary.

Comment on this clone: Its target is not known.

V was shortened by 3 bases and J by 3 bases, with 5 bases between the two germline ends. In germline, CDR1 is LNHDA, CDR2 SQIVND (reference sequence). There are 12 residues in the CDR3. TCRdb keeps only in-frame clones here, not all; method: immunoSEQ multiplex PCR. This sample has under 20,000 clones, with 80% to 90% found just once. The chain couples TRBV19 to TRBJ1-1; D unresolved. The clonotype was recovered from a human donor who received a liver transplant. The sequences come from CD8+ T cells from blood, collected before liver transplant. The CDR3: CASSIPDTEAFF. The CDR3 DNA sequence: TGTGCCAGTAGTATTCCCGACACTGAAGCTTTCTTT.